The rows below give T cell receptor beta chains drawn from one sample of a study of blood T cell repertoires in COVID-19. TCRdb keeps only in-frame clones here, not all; method: immunoSEQ multiplex PCR. This sample yields some 490,000 clones, of which less than 90% are seen a single time; roughly 8.5% belongs to the top ten. The sample consisted of PBMCs or T cells enriched from blood (not recorded which). Receptors originate from a woman aged 55-70 years who had recovered from COVID-19. Each CDR3 is given with its conserved first and last residue. The order of the fields is clone size, D gene, J gene, CDR3 length, V gene, CDR3 DNA, CDR3 protein. A D gene is named only where the DNA matches it firmly. Not every row has a clone size; where given, it reads once, few, many or a size class.

>-|-|TRBJ1-2|16|TRBV4-1
TGCGCCAGCAGCCCCCTGTGGTCGGGGGGCGACTATGGCTACACCTTC
CASSPLWSGGDYGYTF
>-|-|TRBJ2-1|13|TRBV5-5
TGTGCCAGCACTCCAGAAGTCTACAATGAGCAGTTCTTC
CASTPEVYNEQFF
>-|-|TRBJ2-7|11|TRBV10-3
TGTGCCATCCAGGGTTCCTACGAGCAGTACTTC
CAIQGSYEQYF
>-|TRBD1|TRBJ1-5|13|TRBV10-3
TGTGCCATCAGAGGGACAGTCAATCAGCCCCAGCATTTT
CAIRGTVNQPQHF
>-|TRBD1|TRBJ1-1|13|TRBV19
TGTGCCAGCAGACAGGGCCGAGACACTGAAGCTTTCTTT
CASRQGRDTEAFF
>-|TRBD2|TRBJ2-3|14|TRBV24-1
TGTGCCACCGGGCCGGGACTAGATGCAGATACGCAGTATTTT
CATGPGLDADTQYF
>-|-|TRBJ2-3|13|TRBV19
TGTGCCAGTAATCCCCCTAGCACAGATACGCAGTATTTT
CASNPPSTDTQYF
>-|-|TRBJ2-6|17|TRBV11-2
TGTGCCAGCAGTCGTACAGGGTCCTACTCTGGGGCCAACGTCCTGACTTTC
CASSRTGSYSGANVLTF
>-|-|TRBJ2-6|14|TRBV2
TGTGCCAGCCGGGGATTCTCTGGGGCCAACGTCCTGACTTTC
CASRGFSGANVLTF
>-|-|TRBJ1-5|15|TRBV19
TGTGCCAGTAGTATAGGGGGAGGTTCTGGTCAGCCCCAGCATTTT
CASSIGGGSGQPQHF
>-|TRBD1|TRBJ2-5|14|TRBV14
TGTGCCAGCAGCCAAAGGGGGCTCCAAGAGACCCAGTACTTC
CASSQRGLQETQYF
>-|TRBD2|TRBJ2-1|18|TRBV10-2
TGCGCCAGCAGTGACCCCTCCCCCCCGGGCGGGGGGGGAAATGAGCAGTTCTTC
CASSDPSPPGGGGNEQFF
>once|-|TRBJ2-3|12|TRBV4-1
TGCGCCAGCAGCCAAGCCCGGGATACGCAGTATTTT
CASSQARDTQYF
>once|TRBD1|TRBJ2-1|13|TRBV2
TGTGCCAGCAGGGGTTGGGACAGCAATGAGCAGTTCTTC
CASRGWDSNEQFF
>-|TRBD1|TRBJ1-3|15|TRBV28
TGTGCCAGCAGTATACAGGGGGCGCGAGGAAACACCATATATTTT
CASSIQGARGNTIYF
>-|TRBD1|TRBJ1-2|11|TRBV5-1
TGCGCCAGCAGCGGGGGACAGGGCAGCACCTTC
CASSGGQGSTF
>few|TRBD1|TRBJ1-5|14|TRBV5-1
TGCGCCAGCAGGCAGGGGACAGACAATCAGCCCCAGCATTTT
CASRQGTDNQPQHF
>once|TRBD1|TRBJ2-2|16|TRBV24-1
TGTGCCACCAGTGATTTGAACAGGGGGATCACCGGGGAGCTGTTTTTT
CATSDLNRGITGELFF
>-|TRBD2|TRBJ2-1|16|TRBV5-1
TGCGCCAGCAGCTTCCCGGGACTAGCGAAGAGGAATGAGCAGTTCTTC
CASSFPGLAKRNEQFF
>-|-|TRBJ1-1|14|TRBV5-1
TGCGCCAGCAGCTTCTTGGGGGGGAACACTGAAGCTTTCTTT
CASSFLGGNTEAFF
>-|TRBD1|TRBJ2-2|14|TRBV24-1
TGTGCCACCAGTGACGACAGGGGTGCCGGGGAGCTGTTTTTT
CATSDDRGAGELFF
>-|-|TRBJ2-5|14|TRBV4-1
TGCGCCAGCAGCCGAGGACTAACGCAAGAGACCCAGTACTTC
CASSRGLTQETQYF
>-|-|TRBJ1-1|13|TRBV30
TGTGCCTGGAGTACAGACATGAACACTGAAGCTTTCTTT
CAWSTDMNTEAFF
>-|-|TRBJ2-7|11|TRBV6-5
TGTGCCGCATCAACCGGCTACGAGCAGTACTTC
CAASTGYEQYF
>-|TRBD1|TRBJ1-6|14|TRBV14
TGTGCCAGCAGCCCGGACAGGGGGTATTCACCCCTCCACTTT
CASSPDRGYSPLHF
>-|-|TRBJ2-7|13|TRBV5-1
TGCGCCAGCAGCCTGGACAGTTTCTACGAGCAGTACTTC
CASSLDSFYEQYF
>-|TRBD1|TRBJ2-3|15|TRBV5-1
TGCGCCAGCAGCAACCGGGACAGGGGGATAGATACGCAGTATTTT
CASSNRDRGIDTQYF
>-|TRBD2|TRBJ2-3|14|TRBV7-9
TGTGCCAGCAGCCTTAGCGGGGGCACAGATACGCAGTATTTT
CASSLSGGTDTQYF
>-|TRBD1|TRBJ1-5|17|TRBV24-1
TGTGCCACCAGTGATTCCCGGACAGGGGGGGACAATCAGCCCCAGCATTTT
CATSDSRTGGDNQPQHF
>-|TRBD1|TRBJ1-3|14|TRBV18
TGTGCCAGCTCACCCACAGGGGAAAGAAACACCATATATTTT
CASSPTGERNTIYF
>-|TRBD1|TRBJ1-2|14|TRBV9
TGTGCCAGCAGCGTACGGGACAGGGAGCATGGCTACACCTTC
CASSVRDREHGYTF
>-|TRBD1|TRBJ2-7|13|TRBV19
TGTGCCAGTAGTATCCGGACAGGGGACGAGCAGTACTTC
CASSIRTGDEQYF
>-|TRBD2|TRBJ2-1|17|TRBV3-1/TRBV3-2
TGTGCCAGCAGCCGCGGACTAGCGGGGACCTCCTACAATGAGCAGTTCTTC
CASSRGLAGTSYNEQFF
>-|-|TRBJ2-2|15|TRBV6-5
TGTGCCAGCAAATATACACAGGGTAGCACCGGGGAGCTGTTTTTT
CASKYTQGSTGELFF
>-|-|TRBJ1-5|13|TRBV30
TGTGCCTGGAGTGTCCAGGGGAATCAGCCCGAGCATTTT
CAWSVQGNQPEHF
>-|TRBD2|TRBJ2-2|17|TRBV18
TGTGCCAGCTCACCGTGGACTAGCGGGGACCTCACCGGGGAGCTGTTTTTT
CASSPWTSGDLTGELFF
>-|TRBD1|TRBJ1-2|15|TRBV15
TGTGCCACCAGCAGAGATCTGGGGACAGGGGGTGGCTACACCTTC
CATSRDLGTGGGYTF
>-|TRBD1|TRBJ1-6|15|TRBV10-2
TGCGCCAGCAGTGACCCACAGGGGCGAGGATCACCCCTCCACTTT
CASSDPQGRGSPLHF
>-|TRBD1|TRBJ1-6|17|TRBV4-1
TGCGCCAGCAGCCAGTATCATAAGGGGGCCGTGGATTCACCCCTCCACTTT
CASSQYHKGAVDSPLHF
>-|-|TRBJ1-4|15|TRBV5-1
TGCGCCAGCAGCTTTAAGGGGTCGGCTAATGAAAAACTGTTTTTT
CASSFKGSANEKLFF
>-|TRBD1|TRBJ1-2|15|TRBV10-3
TGTGCCATCAGCCTAATCGGACAGGGCGACTATGGCTACACCTTC
CAISLIGQGDYGYTF
>once|-|TRBJ1-1|11|TRBV20-1
TGCAGTGCTAGCCCCGGGTTGGCGGCTTTCTTT
CSASPGLAAFF